Presented here are 2 T cell receptor beta chains from one specimen sequenced in a study of PD-1 blockade in classical Hodgkin lymphoma. The table came from immunoSEQ multiplex PCR; TCRdb's copy has only in-frame clones and leaves some out. The table records roughly 100,000 clones, around 89% of them present only once. Each patient experienced a relapse that followed autologous stem cell transplantation, and brentuximab vedotin exposure varied. Material: peripheral blood mononuclear cells (PBMCs), obtained before the second cycle of nivolumab. The receptors shown here come from a human donor with classical Hodgkin lymphoma.

The chain employs TRBV13 and TRBJ2-5; 9 bases align to TRBD1. Germline lookup yields CDR1 PRHDT and CDR2 FYEKMQ (reference sequence). This CDR3 region has 14 residues. V lost 5 bases to trimming and J lost 5 bases; unmatched junction nucleotides: 6. The DNA of the CDR3 is TGTGCCAGCAGCAGACAGGGGGATTACGAGACCCAGTACTTC. Protein product: CASSRQGDYETQYF.

The chain links TRBV5-8 to TRBJ2-5; 7 nucleotides agree with TRBD2. The V and J ends lost 1 base and 4 bases, in that order; junction bases with no gene match: 7. Per the germline V gene, CDR1 is SGHTS and CDR2 is YDEGEE. The CDR3 is 15 amino acids. CDR3 amino acids: CASSLHGGRGETQYF. The CDR3 DNA sequence: TGTGCCAGCAGCTTGCACGGGGGGAGAGGAGAGACCCAGTACTTC.